This is a list of T cell receptor beta chains from one sample in a study of blood T cell repertoires in COVID-19. Produced via immunoSEQ multiplex PCR; TCRdb's table is partial and in-frame only. The sample lists approximately 220,000 clones, roughly 85% occurring once. Material for sequencing was PBMCs or T cells enriched from blood (not recorded which). These receptors were obtained from a woman aged 45-65 years who had been exposed to COVID-19. Each CDR3 is given without its conserved first and last residue. Each record gives: V gene, J gene, CDR3 protein.

v_call: TRBV9
j_call: TRBJ1-1
cdr3_aa: ASSETGVTEAF

v_call: TRBV11-2
j_call: TRBJ2-7
cdr3_aa: ASRNLRGTFYEQY

v_call: TRBV18
j_call: TRBJ2-5
cdr3_aa: ASSAAGGETQY

v_call: TRBV5-5
j_call: TRBJ1-4
cdr3_aa: ASSSGTGVTNEKLF

v_call: TRBV7-2
j_call: TRBJ2-1
cdr3_aa: ASSLALILAGVNEQF

v_call: TRBV9
j_call: TRBJ1-1
cdr3_aa: ASSPMTGTGAF

v_call: TRBV7-9
j_call: TRBJ1-2
cdr3_aa: ASSFVRQGANYGYT

v_call: TRBV3-1/TRBV3-2
j_call: TRBJ2-7
cdr3_aa: ASSDRQGASYEQY

v_call: TRBV19
j_call: TRBJ2-1
cdr3_aa: ASSLRQFHEQF

v_call: TRBV7-2
j_call: TRBJ1-1
cdr3_aa: ASSLAGGVTEAF

v_call: TRBV6-5
j_call: TRBJ1-1
cdr3_aa: AIASSGGGKSLR

v_call: TRBV27
j_call: TRBJ1-5
cdr3_aa: ASSQSSTANQPQH

v_call: TRBV24-1
j_call: TRBJ2-3
cdr3_aa: ATSDPKKPGDTQY

v_call: TRBV4-3
j_call: TRBJ2-1
cdr3_aa: ASSQNFNEQF

v_call: TRBV28
j_call: TRBJ1-5
cdr3_aa: ASSLSPMGASGQPQH

v_call: TRBV15
j_call: TRBJ1-4
cdr3_aa: ATSSEGRGRGKLF

v_call: TRBV5-1
j_call: TRBJ2-2
cdr3_aa: ASSLTPAGVNTGELF

v_call: TRBV14
j_call: TRBJ1-1
cdr3_aa: ASSVQGGFNTEAF

v_call: TRBV2
j_call: TRBJ2-7
cdr3_aa: ASRAAVTSGVSYEQY

v_call: TRBV30
j_call: TRBJ2-7
cdr3_aa: AWSVGVFGGGFSSYEQY

v_call: TRBV7-6
j_call: TRBJ2-1
cdr3_aa: ASSSRQGSHNEQF

v_call: TRBV6-5
j_call: TRBJ1-6
cdr3_aa: ATRQGTNSPLH